This T cell receptor (beta chain) was recorded in a study of T cell responses to AZD1222 COVID-19 vaccine. Sequencing was performed with immunoSEQ multiplex PCR; in TCRdb, only in-frame clones are kept and a portion is missing. The sample has about 93,000 clones, about nine tenths seen once. The CDR3 contains 18 residues. The V and J ends lost 4 bases and 2 bases, in that order; junction bases with no gene match: 15. CDR1 SGHAT and CDR2 FQNNGV come from the germline V gene. The source material was peripheral blood, sampled on day 0 of MenACWY control vaccination. This sequence originates from an adult in good health. V and J are TRBV11-2 and TRBJ2-7, with TRBD2 identical over 9 bases. The chain's CDR3 is CASSWGLMAGGRTYEQYF. The CDR3 DNA is TGTGCCAGCAGCTGGGGACTAATGGCGGGGGGGCGTACCTACGAGCAGTACTTC.